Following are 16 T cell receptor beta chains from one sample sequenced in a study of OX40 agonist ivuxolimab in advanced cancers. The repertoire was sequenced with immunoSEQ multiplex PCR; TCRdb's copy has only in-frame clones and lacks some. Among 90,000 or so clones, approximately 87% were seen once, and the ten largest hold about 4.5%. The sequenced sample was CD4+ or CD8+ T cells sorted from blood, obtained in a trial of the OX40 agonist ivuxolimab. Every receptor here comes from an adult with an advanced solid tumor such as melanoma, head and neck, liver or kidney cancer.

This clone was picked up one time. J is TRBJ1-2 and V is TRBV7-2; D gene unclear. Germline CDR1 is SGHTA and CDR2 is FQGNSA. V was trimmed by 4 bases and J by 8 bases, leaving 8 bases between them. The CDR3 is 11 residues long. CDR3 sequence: CASSSTGGYTF. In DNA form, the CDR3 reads TGTGCCAGCAGCTCGACTGGAGGCTACACCTTC. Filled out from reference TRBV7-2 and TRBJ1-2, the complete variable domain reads GAGVSQSPSNKVTEKGKDVELRCDPISGHTALYWYRQSLGQGLEFLIYFQGNSAPDKSGLPSDRFSAERTGGSVSTLTIQRTQQEDSAVYLCASSSTGGYTFGSGTRLTVV.

The CDR3 bases are TGTGCCTGGACCAGGTCGGCTTTCACTGAAGCTTTCTTT. This translates into CAWTRSAFTEAFF. This chain connects TRBV30 to TRBJ1-1; D is unresolved. The CDR3 spans 13 residues. V lost 4 bases and J lost 4, with 13 bases in between. The germline CDR1 and CDR2 sequences are GTSNPN and SVGIG (reference sequence).

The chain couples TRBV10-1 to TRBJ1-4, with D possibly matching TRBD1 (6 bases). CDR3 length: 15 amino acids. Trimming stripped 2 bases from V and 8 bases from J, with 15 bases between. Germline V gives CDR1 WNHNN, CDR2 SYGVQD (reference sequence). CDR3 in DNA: TGCGCCAGCAGTGAGACCCCCAGGGGAGGAGAAAAACTGTTTTTT. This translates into CASSETPRGGEKLFF.

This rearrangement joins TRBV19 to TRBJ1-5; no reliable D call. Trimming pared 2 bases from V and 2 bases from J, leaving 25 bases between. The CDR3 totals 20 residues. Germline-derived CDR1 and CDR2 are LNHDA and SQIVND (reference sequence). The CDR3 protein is CASSILNTWALESGNQPQHF. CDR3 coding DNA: TGTGCCAGTAGTATACTGAATACCTGGGCCCTTGAGTCAGGCAATCAGCCCCAGCATTTT.

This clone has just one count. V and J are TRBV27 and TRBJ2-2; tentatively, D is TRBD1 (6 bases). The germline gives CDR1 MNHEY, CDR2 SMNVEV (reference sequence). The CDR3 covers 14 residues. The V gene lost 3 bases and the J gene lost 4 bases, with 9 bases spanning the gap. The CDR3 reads CASSFGQFTGELFF. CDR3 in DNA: TGTGCCAGCAGTTTCGGACAGTTCACCGGGGAGCTGTTTTTT.

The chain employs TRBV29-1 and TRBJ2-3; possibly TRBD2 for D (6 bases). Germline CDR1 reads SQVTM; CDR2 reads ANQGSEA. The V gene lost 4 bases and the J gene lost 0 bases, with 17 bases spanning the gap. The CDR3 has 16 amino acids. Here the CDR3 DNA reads TGCAGCGTTGTCATTTGGGCTAGCGTTAGCACAGATACGCAGTATTTT. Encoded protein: CSVVIWASVSTDTQYF.

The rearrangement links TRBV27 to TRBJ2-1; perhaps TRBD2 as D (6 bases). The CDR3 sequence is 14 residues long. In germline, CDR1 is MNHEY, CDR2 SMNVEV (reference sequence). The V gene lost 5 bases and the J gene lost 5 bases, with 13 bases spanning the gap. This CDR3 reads CASSLRAGNNEQFF. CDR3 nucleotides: TGTGCCAGCAGTCTTCGAGCGGGTAACAATGAGCAGTTCTTC.

This CDR3 reads CASSQGNRGVEGYTF. The CDR3 DNA follows: TGTGCCAGCAGCCAGGGGAATAGGGGCGTGGAAGGCTACACCTTC. This chain connects TRBV14 to TRBJ1-2; weak D call: TRBD1 (5 bases). The CDR3 spans 15 residues. Germline V gene sequence: CDR1 SGHDN, CDR2 FVKESK. V was clipped by 3 bases and J by 8 bases, with 19 bases between them.

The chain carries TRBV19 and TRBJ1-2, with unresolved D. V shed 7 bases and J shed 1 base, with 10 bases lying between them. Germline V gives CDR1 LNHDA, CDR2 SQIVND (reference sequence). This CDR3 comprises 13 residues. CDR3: CASKVADNYGYTF. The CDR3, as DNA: TGTGCCAGTAAGGTAGCAGATAACTATGGCTACACCTTC.

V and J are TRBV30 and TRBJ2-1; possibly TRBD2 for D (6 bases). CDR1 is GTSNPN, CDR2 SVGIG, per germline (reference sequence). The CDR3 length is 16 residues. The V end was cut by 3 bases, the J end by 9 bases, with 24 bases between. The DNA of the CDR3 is TGTGCCTGGAGGGGGCTAGCGAGTTGGGCAATAGGTGAGCAGTTCTTC. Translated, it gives CAWRGLASWAIGEQFF.

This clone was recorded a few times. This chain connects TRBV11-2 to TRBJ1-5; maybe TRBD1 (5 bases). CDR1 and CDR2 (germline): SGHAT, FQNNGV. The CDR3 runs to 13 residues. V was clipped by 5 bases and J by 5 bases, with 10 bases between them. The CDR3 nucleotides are TGTGCCAGCAGCCCGGGGGAGGATCAGCCCCAGCATTTT. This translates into CASSPGEDQPQHF.

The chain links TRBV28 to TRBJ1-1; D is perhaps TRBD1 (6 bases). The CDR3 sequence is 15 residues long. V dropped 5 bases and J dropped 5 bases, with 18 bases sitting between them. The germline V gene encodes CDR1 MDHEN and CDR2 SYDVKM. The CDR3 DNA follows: TGTGCCAGCAGTCCCCCCCAGGGGACGGGTACTGAAGCTTTCTTT. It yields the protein CASSPPQGTGTEAFF.

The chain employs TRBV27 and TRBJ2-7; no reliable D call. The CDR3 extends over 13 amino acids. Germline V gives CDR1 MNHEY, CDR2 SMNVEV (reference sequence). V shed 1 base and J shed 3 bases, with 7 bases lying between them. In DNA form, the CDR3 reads TGTGCCAGCAGTTTATTACCGTACTACGAGCAGTACTTC. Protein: CASSLLPYYEQYF.

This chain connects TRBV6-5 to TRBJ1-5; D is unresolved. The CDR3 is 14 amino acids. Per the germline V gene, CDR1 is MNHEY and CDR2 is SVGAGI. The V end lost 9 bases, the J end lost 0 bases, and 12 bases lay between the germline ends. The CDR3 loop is CASSPGSSNQPQHF. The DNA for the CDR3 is TGTGCCAGTTCCCCGGGGTCTAGCAATCAGCCCCAGCATTTT.

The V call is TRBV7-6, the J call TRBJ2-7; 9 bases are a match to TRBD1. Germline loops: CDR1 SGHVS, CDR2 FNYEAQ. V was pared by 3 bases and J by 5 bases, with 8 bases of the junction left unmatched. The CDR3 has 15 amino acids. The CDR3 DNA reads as TGTGCCAGCAGCTTGAACCAGGACAGGGGCCACGAGCAGTACTTC. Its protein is CASSLNQDRGHEQYF.

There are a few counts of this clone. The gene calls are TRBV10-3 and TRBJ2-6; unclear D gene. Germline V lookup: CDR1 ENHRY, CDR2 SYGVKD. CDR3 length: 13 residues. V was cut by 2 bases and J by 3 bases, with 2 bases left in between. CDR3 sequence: CAISEDGANVLTF. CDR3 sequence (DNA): TGTGCCATCAGTGAGGATGGGGCCAACGTCCTGACTTTC.